This is a list of T cell receptor beta chains from one sample in a study of Tregs in tolerant kidney transplant recipients. Profiling relied on immunoSEQ multiplex PCR, and the TCRdb table lists in-frame clones only, not all of them. The table has 110,000 or so clones, roughly nine tenths seen once. The sequencing sample was made of CD4+ T cells from blood. The receptors were gathered from a human donor in good health. Both conserved end residues are part of each CDR3. D genes are given only for firm matches. Size is omitted from some rows. Given values are once, few, many or a class for expanded clones.

cdr3_aa cdr3_nt v_call clone_size j_call d_call
CASHSTGRNEKLFF TGTGCCAGCCACTCGACAGGGAGGAATGAAAAACTGTTTTTT TRBV6-5 . TRBJ1-4 TRBD1
CASSSTSGRFETQYF TGCGCCAGCAGCTCGACTAGCGGGAGATTTGAGACCCAGTACTTC TRBV5-1 . TRBJ2-5 TRBD2
CASSLVLGGRATNEKLFF TGTGCCAGCAGCTTGGTGCTTGGCGGGCGTGCAACTAATGAAAAACTGTTTTTT TRBV5-5 few TRBJ1-4 .
CASSPLLAEVTAGYNEQFF TGTGCCAGCTCACCCCTACTAGCGGAAGTCACTGCGGGCTACAATGAGCAGTTCTTC TRBV18 once TRBJ2-1 TRBD2
CASSSPGGASYEQYF TGTGCCAGCAGCTCCCCAGGGGGGGCCTCCTACGAGCAGTACTTC TRBV7-9 . TRBJ2-7 .
CASSEAGQRVYEQYF TGTGCCAGCAGTGAAGCGGGACAGAGGGTCTACGAGCAGTACTTC TRBV6-1 . TRBJ2-7 TRBD1
CASSLGRGYTSGANVLTF TGTGCCAGCAGCTTGGGTAGGGGGTATACCTCTGGGGCCAACGTCCTGACTTTC TRBV5-4 . TRBJ2-6 .
CASSLAIRSQPQHF TGTGCCAGCAGCTTAGCGATTAGGAGTCAGCCCCAGCATTTT TRBV7-2 few TRBJ1-5 .
CACNSRHHWGNQPQHF TGTGCCTGCAATTCTAGACACCATTGGGGCAATCAGCCCCAGCATTTT TRBV30 . TRBJ1-5 .
CASRPSDRLNEKLFF TGTGCCAGCAGGCCCTCTGACAGACTTAATGAAAAACTGTTTTTT TRBV6-5 . TRBJ1-4 .
CASSERYGGLSGANVLTF TGTGCCAGCAGTGAAAGGTACGGGGGACTCTCTGGGGCCAACGTCCTGACTTTC TRBV6-1 once TRBJ2-6 .
CASSDLFIRNYEQYF TGTGCCAGCAGTGATTTGTTTATTAGGAACTACGAGCAGTACTTC TRBV2 . TRBJ2-7 .
CASSLQQGPSGYTF TGTGCCAGCAGCTTACAACAGGGGCCTAGTGGCTACACCTTC TRBV7-6 . TRBJ1-2 TRBD1
CASTLGDDSQLKGYTF TGTGCCAGCACCCTGGGGGATGACAGCCAACTCAAGGGCTACACCTTC TRBV5-4 . TRBJ1-2 .
CASRIQPLGTYGYTF TGTGCCAGCAGAATCCAGCCGTTAGGGACCTATGGCTACACCTTC TRBV6-5 . TRBJ1-2 .
CASSYFRRGGSYEQYF TGTGCCAGCAGTTACTTTAGGAGGGGCGGCTCCTACGAGCAGTACTTC TRBV6-6 . TRBJ2-7 .
CASSLDQTTEAFF TGTGCCAGCAGCTTGGATCAGACCACTGAAGCTTTCTTT TRBV5-4 . TRBJ1-1 .
CASSLKGRGRGGFAQYF TGTGCCAGCAGCTTAAAGGGACGCGGGAGGGGCGGGTTTGCGCAGTATTTT TRBV7-2 . TRBJ2-3 TRBD2